The present entry profiles one T cell receptor beta chain with its context. In the source study's methods: Researchers report that nucleated cell counts were estimated from reference gene primer amplification. Sequencing used immunoSEQ multiplex PCR; TCRdb keeps in-frame clones, though not all of them. V, J and clone size were drawn from that table, and D and trimming were deduced from the DNA. The repertoire includes about 160,000 clones, roughly 87% of them detected once, and roughly 4% sits in the top ten. This sample is part of a study of blood T cell repertoires in COVID-19. Study details: Collection of acute and convalescent COVID-19 samples took place in the United States, Italy and Spain. Sample material is recorded as cDNA or gDNA derived from T cells, B-cell-depleted T cells, or PBMCs.

V dropped 4 bases and J dropped 2 bases, with 6 bases sitting between them. Germline loops: CDR1 MNHEY, CDR2 SVGAGI. The CDR3 totals 13 residues. The sample was peripheral blood. The genes are TRBV6-5 and TRBJ1-5; D gene uncertain. The receptor comes from a woman aged 60 to 75 who had recovered from COVID-19. CDR3 protein: CASSFSGNQPQHF. The CDR3 region has the DNA TGTGCCAGCAGTTTCAGTGGCAATCAGCCCCAGCATTTT.